A single sample gave rise to the 20 T cell receptor beta chains below, sequenced in a study of T cells in Graves' hyperthyroidism and ophthalmopathy. Amplification targeted TCR beta CDR3 regions from RNA transcripts. Using the HTBI primer set, a first-round RT-PCR was run on the TCR CDR3. Using its own MiXCR run on the multiplex PCR reads, TCRdb lists one record per CDR3 protein. Here the sample spans some 400,000 distinct CDR3 sequences, roughly 14% being singletons. The sequenced sample was blood. All receptors derive from a man aged 30 to 45 with Graves' hyperthyroidism that later progressed to Graves' ophthalmopathy.

The rearrangement links TRBV15 to TRBJ2-3; the D gene is possibly TRBD2 (5 bases). This CDR3 comprises 15 residues. Germline CDR1 and CDR2: LNHNV and YYDKDF (reference sequence). Trimming cost V 5 bases and J 1 base, with 13 bases left between them. DNA of the CDR3: TGTGCCACCAGCGCCGGTCCACTAGGCACAGATACGCAGTATTTT. This translates into CATSAGPLGTDTQYF.

The V gene is TRBV27, the J gene TRBJ2-3; 8 bases line up with TRBD2. Looked up from germline, CDR1 is MNHEY and CDR2 is SMNVEV (reference sequence). V lost 5 bases, J lost 6 bases, and 7 bases stayed unmatched. The CDR3 is 14 residues long. The CDR3 coding sequence is TGTGCCAGCAGTACGGGGACTAGTCTGGATACGCAGTATTTT. This codes for CASSTGTSLDTQYF.

This clonotype was detected a few times. This chain links TRBV10-3 with TRBJ1-6, with D possibly matching TRBD1 (5 bases). Germline CDR1 and CDR2: ENHRY and SYGVKD. The V and J ends lost 4 bases and 5 bases respectively, with 9 bases between them. There are 14 residues in the CDR3. CDR3 region: CAISAGYHNSPLHF. For the CDR3, the DNA is TGTGCCATCAGTGCAGGGTACCATAATTCACCCCTCCACTTT.

This clonotype was seen more than once but under ten times. Possible read error: a much larger clone is one base away. CDR3 sequence (DNA): TGTGCTAGTGGTTTTGGGGGGGGAATTTACACTGAAGCTTTCTTT. This gives the protein CASGFGGGIYTEAFF. The chain recombines TRBV12-5 with TRBJ1-1, with D tentatively TRBD1 (5 bases). The V end was cut by 3 bases, the J end by 3 bases, with 14 bases between. The CDR3 spans 15 residues. Germline V CDR1 and CDR2: LGHNT, FRNRAP.

In its sample, this clonotype was seen a few times. The V and J genes are TRBV7-3 and TRBJ2-7; maybe TRBD1 (6 bases). V lost 5 bases to trimming and J lost 1 base, with 18 bases between them. This CDR3 has 16 residues. In germline, CDR1 is SGHTA, CDR2 FQGTGA. CDR3 nucleotide sequence: TGTGCCAGCAGCCCTACGCCAGGGGAACAATCCTACGAGCAGTACTTC. It encodes CASSPTPGEQSYEQYF.

In this sample, this clonotype turned up a few times. The chain has TRBV2 and TRBJ2-6, with no clear D. CDR1 is SNHLY and CDR2 is FYNNEI in the germline V gene. This CDR3 has 16 amino acids. V shed 5 bases and J shed 4 bases, with 15 bases lying between them. This CDR3 reads CASSLPPTVGANVLTF. The CDR3 bases are TGTGCCAGCAGTCTCCCCCCGACGGTAGGGGCCAACGTCCTGACTTTC. Drawing the rest from reference TRBV2 and TRBJ2-6, the complete variable domain is EPEVTQTPSHQVTQMGQEVILRCVPISNHLYFYWYRQILGQKVEFLVSFYNNEISEKSEIFDDQFSVERPDGSNFTLKIRSTKLEDSAMYFCASSLPPTVGANVLTFGAGSRLTVL.

On this clonotype: At one end the junction does not follow the germline gene, possibly because of a read error. This chain uses TRBV7-7 with TRBJ2-1; 9 bases line up with TRBD1. The germline V gene encodes CDR1 SSHAT and CDR2 FNYEAQ (reference sequence). The CDR3 is made up of 16 amino acids. CDR3 DNA: TGTGCTAGCAGCTACGGGACAGGGATCCCCTACAATGAGCAGTCCTTC. Translating it yields CASSYGTGIPYNEQSF. Full variable domain (remainder filled in from reference TRBV7-7 and TRBJ2-1): GAGVSQSPRYKVTKRGQDVTLRCDPISSHATLYWYQQALGQGPEFLTYFNYEAQPDKSGLPSDRFSAERPEGSISTLTIQRTEQRDSAMYRCASSYGTGIPYNEQSFGPGTRLTVL.

The chain uses TRBV6-1 and TRBJ2-2; TRBD1 agrees at 7 bases. This CDR3 is built from 14 residues. Germline assignment: CDR1 MNHNS and CDR2 SASEGT. Trimming took 7 bases from V and 5 from J; bases not matched to a gene: 7. The CDR3 nucleotides are TGTGCCAGCATGGTGAGGGGGCAAACCGGGGAGCTGTTTTTT. It codes for CASMVRGQTGELFF.

V usage is TRBV20-1 and J usage is TRBJ2-7; TRBD2 might be the D (5 bases). CDR1 DFQATT and CDR2 SNEGSKA come from the germline V gene (reference sequence). Between the trimmed V and J ends, which lost 1 base and 0 bases, there was a span of 13 bases. There are 15 residues in the CDR3. The CDR3 sequence: CSARGGLFNSYEQYF. In DNA, the CDR3 is TGCAGTGCTAGAGGAGGACTCTTCAACTCCTACGAGCAGTACTTC.

At least ten counts were recorded for this clonotype. The chain links TRBV12-3 or TRBV12-4 to TRBJ1-6; TRBD1 might be the D (5 bases). Trimming stripped 3 bases from V and 9 bases from J, with 12 bases between. CDR3 size: 14 residues. CDR3 DNA: TGTGCCAGCAGTTTCACCAGGGCAAGTTCACCCCTCCACTTT. Translating gives CASSFTRASSPLHF.

This clonotype has a handful of counts. A much larger clonotype is one base distant, so this may be a read error. The CDR3 does not close with the conserved phenylalanine or tryptophan, likely indicating a read error. This chain joins TRBV2 and TRBJ1-4; a weak D match, TRBD1 (5 bases). Germline V lookup: CDR1 SNHLY, CDR2 FYNNEI. Trimming removed 6 bases from V and 2 bases from J, with 13 bases in between. CDR3 size: 15 residues. CDR3 coding DNA: TGTGCCAGCAGGGTTGGAGGGGCCACTAATGAAAAACTGTTTCTT. Protein product: CASRVGGATNEKLFL.

The table lists this clonotype with many counts. The chain combines TRBV6-1 with TRBJ1-1; D not resolved. Germline assignment: CDR1 MNHNS and CDR2 SASEGT. The germline V and J ends were trimmed by 5 bases and 7 bases, with 8 bases remaining between them. This CDR3 contains 11 residues. The CDR3 is CASSSTREAFF. CDR3 in DNA: TGTGCCAGCAGTTCGACACGTGAAGCTTTCTTT.

In its sample, this clonotype was seen many times. The rearrangement links TRBV28 to TRBJ1-4; TRBD1 agrees at 7 bases. Germline V CDR1 and CDR2: MDHEN, SYDVKM. The V and J ends lost 3 bases and 0 bases, in that order; junction bases with no gene match: 4. The length of the CDR3 is 16 residues. The CDR3 nucleotides are TGTGCCAGCAGTTTGCAAGGGACAGCAACTAATGAAAAACTGTTTTTT. Translated, it gives CASSLQGTATNEKLFF.

In this sample, this clonotype turned up many times. This rearrangement joins TRBV7-3 to TRBJ1-2; no firm D call. This CDR3 contains 14 residues. Between the trimmed V and J ends, which lost 2 bases and 8 bases, there was a span of 15 bases. Germline V lookup: CDR1 SGHTA, CDR2 FQGTGA. The CDR3 DNA reads TGTGCCAGCAGCTTAGTGGGTAGTGGTAGCGGCTACACCTTC. This encodes CASSLVGSGSGYTF.

This clonotype was recorded many times. The CDR3 sequence is CASSLAAGGVGPPQHF. CDR3 DNA: TGTGCCAGCAGTTTAGCGGCCGGGGGGGTGGGGCCGCCCCAGCATTTT. V and J are TRBV12-3 or TRBV12-4 and TRBJ1-5; weak D call: TRBD1 (5 bases). Trimming removed 0 bases at V and 9 bases at J, with 18 bases between. The CDR3 extends over 16 amino acids.

This chain uses TRBV30 with TRBJ1-1; tentative D call: TRBD1 (6 bases). V was shortened by 2 bases and J by 0 bases, with 10 bases between the two germline ends. This CDR3 spans 14 amino acids. Per germline, CDR1 GTSNPN and CDR2 SVGIG (reference sequence). The CDR3 spells CAWSLGGLNTEAFF. CDR3 DNA: TGTGCCTGGAGTTTAGGGGGGTTGAACACTGAAGCTTTCTTT.

The sample holds many counts of this clonotype. At one boundary the junction diverges from the germline segment, which might be a read error. The rearrangement joins TRBV12-3 or TRBV12-4 to TRBJ2-2; D is tentatively TRBD1 or TRBD2 (7 bases each). This CDR3 region has 15 residues. DNA of the CDR3: TGTGCCAGCAGGGGGGGGACAGCGAACACCGGGGAGCTGCTTTTT. It specifies CASRGGTANTGELLF.

This clonotype was recorded at least ten times. The chain has TRBV12-3 or TRBV12-4 and TRBJ2-2; TRBD1 aligns across 9 bases. The length of the CDR3 is 14 residues. The J segment lost 8 bases and the V segment lost 5 bases, leaving 6 bases of the junction unmatched. The CDR3 DNA follows: TGTGCCAGCAGTAGTGGGACAGGGCAAGGGGAGCTGTTTTTT. Translating it yields CASSSGTGQGELFF.

The chain joins TRBV24-1 to TRBJ2-1; D unclear. The germline V and J ends were trimmed by 4 bases and 8 bases, with 11 bases remaining between them. The length of the CDR3 is 13 residues. Looked up from germline, CDR1 is KGHDR and CDR2 is SFDVKD. Written as DNA, the CDR3 is TGTGCCACCAGTGAGCCAACCCGGTATGAGCAGTTCTTC. Translation: CATSEPTRYEQFF.

This chain connects TRBV12-5 to TRBJ2-1; 11 bases agree with TRBD2. CDR1 LGHNT and CDR2 FRNRAP come from the germline V gene. V gave up 4 bases and J gave up 2 bases; unmatched junction bases: 10. The CDR3 extends over 18 amino acids. The CDR3 protein is CASGSLGTSGHAYNEQFF. The CDR3 DNA reads as TGTGCTAGTGGTTCCCTCGGGACTAGCGGACATGCCTACAATGAGCAGTTCTTC. Combining the CDR3 with reference TRBV12-5 and TRBJ2-1 gives the whole variable domain DARVTQTPRHKVTEMGQEVTMRCQPILGHNTVFWYRQTMMQGLELLAYFRNRAPLDDSGMPKDRFSAEMPDATLATLKIQPSEPRDSAVYFCASGSLGTSGHAYNEQFFGPGTRLTVL.